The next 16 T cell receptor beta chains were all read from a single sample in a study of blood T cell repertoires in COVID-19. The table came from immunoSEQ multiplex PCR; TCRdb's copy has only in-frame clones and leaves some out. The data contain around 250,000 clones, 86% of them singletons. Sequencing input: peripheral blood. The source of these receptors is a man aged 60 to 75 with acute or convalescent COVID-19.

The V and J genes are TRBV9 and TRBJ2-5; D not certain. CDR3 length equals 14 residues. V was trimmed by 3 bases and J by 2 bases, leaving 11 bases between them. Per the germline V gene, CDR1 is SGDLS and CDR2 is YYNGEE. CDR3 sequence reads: CASSAPGLQETQYF. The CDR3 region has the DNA TGTGCCAGCAGCGCCCCTGGGCTACAAGAGACCCAGTACTTC.

This CDR3 is CASSQDQGARQYF. CDR3 nucleotide sequence: TGCGCCAGCAGCCAAGATCAAGGGGCCAGGCAGTACTTC. The V gene is TRBV4-3, the J gene TRBJ2-4; D might be TRBD1 (5 bases). Trimming removed 0 bases from V and 13 bases from J, with 13 bases in between. The CDR3 is made up of 13 amino acids. Germline CDR1 LGHNA, CDR2 YSLEER.

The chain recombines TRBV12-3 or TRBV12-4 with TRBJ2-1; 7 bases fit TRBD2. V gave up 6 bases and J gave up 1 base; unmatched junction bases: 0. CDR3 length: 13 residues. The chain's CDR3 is CASSGRSYNEQFF. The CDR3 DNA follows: TGTGCCAGCAGCGGGAGGTCCTACAATGAGCAGTTCTTC.

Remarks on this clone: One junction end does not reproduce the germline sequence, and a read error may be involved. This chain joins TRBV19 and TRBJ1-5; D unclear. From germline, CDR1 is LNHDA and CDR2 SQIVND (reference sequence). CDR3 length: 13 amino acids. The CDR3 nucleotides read TGTGCCAGTAGTATAGGCAGGAATCAGGCCCAGCATTTT. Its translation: CASSIGRNQAQHF.

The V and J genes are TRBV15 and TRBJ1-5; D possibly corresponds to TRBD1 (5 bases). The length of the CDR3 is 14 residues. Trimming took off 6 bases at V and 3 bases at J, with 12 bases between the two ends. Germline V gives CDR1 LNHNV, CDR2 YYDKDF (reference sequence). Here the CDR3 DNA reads TGTGCCACCAGAACTGGGGGGAACAATCAGCCCCAGCATTTT. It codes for CATRTGGNNQPQHF.

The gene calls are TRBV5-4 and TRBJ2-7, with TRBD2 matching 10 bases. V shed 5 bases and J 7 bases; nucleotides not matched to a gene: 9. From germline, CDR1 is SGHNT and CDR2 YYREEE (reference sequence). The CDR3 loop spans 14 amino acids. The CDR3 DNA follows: TGTGCCAGCAGGGGGCCAGCGGGAGGGTTGGAGCAGTACTTC. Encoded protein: CASRGPAGGLEQYF.

This CDR3 reads CASSLLGSRNQPQHF. CDR3 nucleotides: TGTGCCAGCAGTTTGCTAGGGAGCCGCAATCAGCCCCAGCATTTT. The chain links TRBV27 to TRBJ1-5; D unclear. The CDR3 has 15 amino acids. Germline CDR1 is MNHEY and CDR2 is SMNVEV (reference sequence). V lost 3 bases and J lost 2, with 11 bases in between.

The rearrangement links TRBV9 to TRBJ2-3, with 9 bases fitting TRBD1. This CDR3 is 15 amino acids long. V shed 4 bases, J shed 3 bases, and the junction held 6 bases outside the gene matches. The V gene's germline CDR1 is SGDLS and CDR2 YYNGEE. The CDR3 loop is CASSTGGRGTDTQYF. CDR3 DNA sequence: TGTGCCAGCAGCACAGGGGGCAGGGGGACAGATACGCAGTATTTT.

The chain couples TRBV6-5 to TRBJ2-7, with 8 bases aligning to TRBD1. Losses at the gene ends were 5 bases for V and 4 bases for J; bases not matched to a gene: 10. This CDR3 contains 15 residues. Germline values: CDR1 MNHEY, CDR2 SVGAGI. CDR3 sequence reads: CASSPRQGNMYEQYF. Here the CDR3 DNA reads TGTGCCAGCAGTCCCCGACAGGGGAATATGTACGAGCAGTACTTC.

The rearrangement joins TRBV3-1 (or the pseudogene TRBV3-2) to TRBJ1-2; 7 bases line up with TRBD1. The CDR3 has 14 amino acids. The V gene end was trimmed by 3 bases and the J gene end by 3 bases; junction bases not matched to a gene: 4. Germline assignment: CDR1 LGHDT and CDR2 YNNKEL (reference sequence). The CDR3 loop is CASSHSGQYYGYTF. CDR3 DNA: TGTGCCAGCAGCCACTCGGGACAGTACTATGGCTACACCTTC.

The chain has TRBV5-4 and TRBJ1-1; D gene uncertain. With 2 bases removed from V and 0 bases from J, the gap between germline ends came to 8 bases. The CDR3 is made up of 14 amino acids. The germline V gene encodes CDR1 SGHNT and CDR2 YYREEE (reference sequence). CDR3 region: CASSFRGMNTEAFF. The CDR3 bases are TGTGCCAGCAGCTTTCGGGGTATGAACACTGAAGCTTTCTTT.

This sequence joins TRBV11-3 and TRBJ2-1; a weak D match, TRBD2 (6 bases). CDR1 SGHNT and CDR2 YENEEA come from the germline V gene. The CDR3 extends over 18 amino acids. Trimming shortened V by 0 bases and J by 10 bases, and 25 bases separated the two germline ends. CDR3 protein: CASSLEYNGGTHRWEQFF. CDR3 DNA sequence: TGTGCCAGCAGCTTAGAATATAATGGAGGGACCCACCGGTGGGAGCAGTTCTTC.

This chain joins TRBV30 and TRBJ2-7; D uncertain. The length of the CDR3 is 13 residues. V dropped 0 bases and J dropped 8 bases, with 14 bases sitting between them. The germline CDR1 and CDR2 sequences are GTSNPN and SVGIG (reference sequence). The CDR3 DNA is TGTGCCTGGAGTGTAGGTATGGGCCAACAGCAGTACTTC. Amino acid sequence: CAWSVGMGQQQYF.

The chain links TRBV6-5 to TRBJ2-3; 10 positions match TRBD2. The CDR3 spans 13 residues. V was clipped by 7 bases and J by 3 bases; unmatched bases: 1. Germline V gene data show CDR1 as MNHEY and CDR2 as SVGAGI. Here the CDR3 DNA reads TGTGCCAGCACTAGCGGGAGAACAGATACGCAGTATTTT. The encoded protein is CASTSGRTDTQYF.

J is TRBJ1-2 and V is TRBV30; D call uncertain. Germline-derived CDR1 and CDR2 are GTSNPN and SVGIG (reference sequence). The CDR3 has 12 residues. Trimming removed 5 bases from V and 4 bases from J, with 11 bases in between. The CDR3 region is CAWVRTAYGYTF. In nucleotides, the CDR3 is TGTGCCTGGGTGAGGACTGCCTATGGCTACACCTTC.

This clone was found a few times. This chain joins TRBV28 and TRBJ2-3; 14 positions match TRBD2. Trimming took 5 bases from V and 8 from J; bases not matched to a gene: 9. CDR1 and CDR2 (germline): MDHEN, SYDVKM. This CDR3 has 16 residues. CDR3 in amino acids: CASSPMTSGRVFTQYF. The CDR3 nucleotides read TGTGCCAGCAGTCCTATGACTAGCGGGAGGGTCTTTACGCAGTATTTT.